One T cell receptor beta chain is described in this entry. This specimen belongs to a study of shared clonotypes between healthy human individuals. Looking at the study overall: A couple of women and a few men aged 18 to 49 made up the donors. Per donor, CD8 memory used one plate, CD8 naive used two, CD4 memory used three and CD4 naive used three.

Splitting of each subset's genomic DNA was done evenly across several immunoSEQ plates. Generated by immunoSEQ multiplex PCR, the TCRdb table keeps only in-frame clones and is missing some. In the table there are approximately 2.5 million clones, 93% of which are singletons. The investigators split CD4+ cells into a CD45RA+ naive subset and a CD45RA-negative memory subset. Sequencing was carried out using naive CD4+ T cells from PBMCs. Subset meaning: CD45RA+ positively selected. The sequence was obtained from a man between 18 and 35 years old in good health. Some clones in this sample may be carry-over from other donors' samples.

CDR3 residues: CASSLIGGIPYEQYF. In DNA form, the CDR3 reads TGTGCCAGCAGTTTGATAGGCGGGATTCCCTACGAGCAGTACTTC. This rearrangement joins TRBV28 to TRBJ2-7; D is perhaps TRBD2 (6 bases). In germline, CDR1 is MDHEN, CDR2 SYDVKM. V gave up 3 bases and J gave up 2 bases, with 14 bases separating them. There are 15 residues in the CDR3.